This T cell receptor beta chain emerged from a study of shared clonotypes between healthy human individuals. Findings and limits, study-wide: Limited genetic and exposure-history diversity came from having few donors. Generation probabilities of non-shared clonotypes were lower (relative to those shared by all four donors).

The CDR3 totals 18 residues. V was trimmed by 1 base and J by 0 bases, leaving 16 bases between them. From germline, CDR1 is MGHRA and CDR2 YSYEKL. To note about this clone: What it binds is unknown.

Libraries were prepared by immunoSEQ multiplex PCR; TCRdb keeps only in-frame clonotypes and omits some of them. The sample shows under 850,000 clones, just under 75% of them seen only once. This chain links TRBV4-1 with TRBJ1-5; D ambiguous. The sequencing input was memory CD4+ T cells sorted from blood. Subset indicated: CD45RA-negative fraction. This TCR was sampled from a woman aged 30 to 39 in good health. The CDR3 is CASSQGRGGLYSNQPQHF. CDR3 bases: TGCGCCAGCAGCCAAGGGCGGGGAGGCCTATATAGCAATCAGCCCCAGCATTTT.